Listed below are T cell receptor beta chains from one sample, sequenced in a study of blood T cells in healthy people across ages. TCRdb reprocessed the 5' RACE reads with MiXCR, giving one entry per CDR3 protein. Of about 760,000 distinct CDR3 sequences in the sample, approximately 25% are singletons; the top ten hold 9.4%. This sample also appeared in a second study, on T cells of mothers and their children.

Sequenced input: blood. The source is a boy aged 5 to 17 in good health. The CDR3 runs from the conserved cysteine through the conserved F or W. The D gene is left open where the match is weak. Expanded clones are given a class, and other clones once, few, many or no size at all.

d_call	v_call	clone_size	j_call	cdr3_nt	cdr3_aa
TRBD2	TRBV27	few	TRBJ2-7	TGTGCCAGCAGCTGGGGACTAGCGGGCCACGAGCAGTACTTC	CASSWGLAGHEQYF
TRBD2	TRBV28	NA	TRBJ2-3	TGTGCCAGCAGTTTACCCCCCGGCCGGGACTATGAAGCAGATACGCAGTATTTT	CASSLPPGRDYEADTQYF
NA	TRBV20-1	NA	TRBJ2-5	TGCAGTGGGGAATCGGACCAAGAGACCCAGTACTTC	CSGESDQETQYF
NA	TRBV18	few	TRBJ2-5	TGTGCCAGCTCACAGGAGGGGGACCAGTACTTC	CASSQEGDQYF
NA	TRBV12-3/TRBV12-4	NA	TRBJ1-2	TGTGCCAGCCGAAATCAGGGAACCCCCAACTATGGCTACACCTTC	CASRNQGTPNYGYTF
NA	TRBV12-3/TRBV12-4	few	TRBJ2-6	TGTGCCAGCAGTTTAGGTGGACGGGCCTCTGGGGCCAACGTCCTGACTTTC	CASSLGGRASGANVLTF
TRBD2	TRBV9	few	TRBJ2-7	TGTGCCAGCAGCTTAACTAGCGGGAGGGCCTACGAGCAGTACTTC	CASSLTSGRAYEQYF
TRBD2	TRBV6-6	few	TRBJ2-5	TGTGCCAGCAGTTACTTAAAAGCGGGGGGGCCGGAGACCCAGTACTTC	CASSYLKAGGPETQYF
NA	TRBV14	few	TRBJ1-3	TGTGCCAGCAGCCAAGATCTTGTGGGCAACACCATATATTTT	CASSQDLVGNTIYF
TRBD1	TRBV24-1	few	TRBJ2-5	TGTACCACCGGGGACAGGGGCCGGGAGACCCAGTACTTC	CTTGDRGRETQYF
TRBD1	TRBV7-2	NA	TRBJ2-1	TGTGCCAGCAGCTTAGACAGGGGCACTCTGTTCTTC	CASSLDRGTLFF
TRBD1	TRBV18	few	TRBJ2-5	TGTGCCAGCTCACCAGGGACAGGGGGCCACCAAGAGACCCAGTACTTC	CASSPGTGGHQETQYF
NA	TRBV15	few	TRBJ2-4	TGTGCCACCAGCAGGGTCAGGGGAGACATTCAGTACTTC	CATSRVRGDIQYF
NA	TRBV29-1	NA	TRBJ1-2	TGCAGCGTTTTACGCCCCGGAGAGGGTTCTAACTATGGCTACACCTTC	CSVLRPGEGSNYGYTF
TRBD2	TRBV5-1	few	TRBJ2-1	TGCGCCACCAAAACTAGCGCCTCCTACAATGAGCAGTTCTTC	CATKTSASYNEQFF
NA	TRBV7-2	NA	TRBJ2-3	TGTGCCAGCAGCGGTCCAGCGTTGGTAGATACGCAGTATTTT	CASSGPALVDTQYF
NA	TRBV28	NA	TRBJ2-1	TGTGCCAGCAGTTTCGAGGATTCGAGGGATGAGCAGTTCTTC	CASSFEDSRDEQFF
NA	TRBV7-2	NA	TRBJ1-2	TGTGCCAGCAGCTTAGCGTTGGAGGGCTACACCTTC	CASSLALEGYTF
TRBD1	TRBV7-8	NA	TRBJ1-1	TGTGCCAGCAGCGCCCCGACAGGGACGAACACTGAAGCTTTCTTT	CASSAPTGTNTEAFF
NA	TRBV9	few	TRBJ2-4	TGTGCCAGCAGCGTCGGACCCGACTGGAACATTCAGTACTTC	CASSVGPDWNIQYF
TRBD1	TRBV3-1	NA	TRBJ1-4	TGTGCCAGCAGCCGATACTTGGCAGGGGGCGAGTCTAATGAAAAACTGTTTTTT	CASSRYLAGGESNEKLFF
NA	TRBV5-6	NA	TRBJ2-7	TGTGCCAGCAGCGCACAGGGCGAGCAGTACTTC	CASSAQGEQYF
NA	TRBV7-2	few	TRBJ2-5	TGTGCCAGCAGCTCAGGGCCGGCCCCTCAAGAGACCCAGTACTTC	CASSSGPAPQETQYF
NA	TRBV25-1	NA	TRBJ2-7	TGTGCCAGCAGAGAAAGAACAGGGTTCTCTCACGAGCAGTACTTC	CASRERTGFSHEQYF
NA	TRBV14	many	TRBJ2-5	TGTGCCAGCAGCCAAGTTACCACCCGAGAGACCCAGTACTTC	CASSQVTTRETQYF
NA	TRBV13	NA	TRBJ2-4	TGTGCCAGCAGCACCCTCGGAGGGTCCGGAAACATTCAGTACTTC	CASSTLGGSGNIQYF
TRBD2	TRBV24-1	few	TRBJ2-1	TGTGCCACCAGTGATCGTTACCGGGAGGGCAATGAGCAGTTCTTC	CATSDRYREGNEQFF
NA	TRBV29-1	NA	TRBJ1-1	TGCAGCGCCCTAGTGGCGGTGAACACTGAAGCTTTCTTT	CSALVAVNTEAFF
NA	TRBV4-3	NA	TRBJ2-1	TGCGCCAGCAGCCAAGAGCTAGCGCCTTCCTACAATGAGCAGTTCTTC	CASSQELAPSYNEQFF
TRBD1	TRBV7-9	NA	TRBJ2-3	TGTGCCAGCAGAAAGAGGACAGGGGATGATGGTACGCAGTATTTT	CASRKRTGDDGTQYF
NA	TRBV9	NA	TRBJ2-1	TGTGCCAGCAGCGTAGGGTCTATATCGACAGGATACTACAATGAGCAGTTCTTC	CASSVGSISTGYYNEQFF
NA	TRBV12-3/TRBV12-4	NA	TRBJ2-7	TGTGCCGGCAGTTTGGGTAGTTGGATCCCCTCCTACGAGCAGTACTTC	CAGSLGSWIPSYEQYF
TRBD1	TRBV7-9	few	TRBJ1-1	TGTGCCAGCAGCTTCACTCCCGGGACAGGGGGTACTGAAGCTTTCTTT	CASSFTPGTGGTEAFF
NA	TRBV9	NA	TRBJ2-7	TGTGCCAGCAGCCCCCGGGGGACCCCAGCCTACGAGCAGTACTTC	CASSPRGTPAYEQYF
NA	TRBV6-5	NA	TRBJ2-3	TGTGCCAGCGCCAGGAACACAGATACGCAGTATTTT	CASARNTDTQYF
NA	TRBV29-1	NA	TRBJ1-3	TGCAGCCCCGAGGACGGGGAGTCCTCTGGAAACACCATATATTTT	CSPEDGESSGNTIYF
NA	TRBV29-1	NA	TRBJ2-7	TGCAGCGCCGTGGAGCCTGAAGTGTCCTACGAGCAGTACTTC	CSAVEPEVSYEQYF
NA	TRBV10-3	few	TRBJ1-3	TGTGCCATCAGTTCACCAAACGACCCGGGGGTCTCTGGAAACACCATATATTTT	CAISSPNDPGVSGNTIYF
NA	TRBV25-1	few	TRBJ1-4	TGTGCCAGCAGTGGGCCGGGGCCGACTAGTTTACTGTTTTTT	CASSGPGPTSLLFF
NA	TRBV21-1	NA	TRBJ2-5	TGTGCCAGCAGCAAGGCAGCGGGGGGCGGTCAAGAGACCCAGTACTTC	CASSKAAGGGQETQYF
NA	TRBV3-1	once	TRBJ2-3	TGTGCCAGCAGCCCCCGTGGGGGCCGAAGCACAGATACGCAGTATTTT	CASSPRGGRSTDTQYF
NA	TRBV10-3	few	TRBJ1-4	TGTGCCTCCGTGGACAGATTTAATGAAAAACTGTTTTTT	CASVDRFNEKLFF
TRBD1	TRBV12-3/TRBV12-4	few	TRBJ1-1	TGTGCCAGCAACACGGGACAGGACAATTTGAACACTGAAGCTTTCTTT	CASNTGQDNLNTEAFF
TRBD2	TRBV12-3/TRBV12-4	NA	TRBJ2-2	TGTGCCAGCAGTTTAGCAGCGGGGCTAGCGGGCAACACCGGGGAGCTGTTTTTT	CASSLAAGLAGNTGELFF
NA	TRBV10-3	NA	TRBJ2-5	TGTGCCATCAGTGAGATGGCGCGGGGAGAACAAGAGACCCAGTACTTC	CAISEMARGEQETQYF
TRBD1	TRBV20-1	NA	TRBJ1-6	TGCAGTGCTAGAGATCAGGGGGTCTATAATTCACCCCTCCACTTT	CSARDQGVYNSPLHF
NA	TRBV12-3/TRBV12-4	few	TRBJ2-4	TGTGCCAGCAGTCAAGGTAGATCTAACATTCAGTACTTC	CASSQGRSNIQYF
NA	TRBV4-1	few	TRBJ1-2	TGCGCCAGCAGCCAAGTAGGGAGTTTCGGCTATGGCTACACCTTC	CASSQVGSFGYGYTF
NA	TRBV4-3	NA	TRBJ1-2	TGCGCCAGCAGCCAAGATTCTACGTCGGGGGCTGAAGGCTACACCTTC	CASSQDSTSGAEGYTF
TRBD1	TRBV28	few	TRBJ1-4	TGTGCCAGCAGTTCCCCATCGGGACAGGTGGGGGAAAAACTGTTTTTT	CASSSPSGQVGEKLFF
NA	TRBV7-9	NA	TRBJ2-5	TGTGCCAGCAGCTTGGGTTACGGGGGTTTGGAGACCCAGTACTTC	CASSLGYGGLETQYF
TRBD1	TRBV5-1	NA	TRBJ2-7	TGCGCCAGCAGCGGCACCGGGACAGGGAGTCCCTACGAGCAGTACTTC	CASSGTGTGSPYEQYF
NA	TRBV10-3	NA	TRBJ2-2	TGTGCCATCAGTGAGTCGATGTACGGGACGGATAACACCGGGGAGCTGTTTTTT	CAISESMYGTDNTGELFF
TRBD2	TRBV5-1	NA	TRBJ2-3	TGCGCCAGCAAGCCTAGCGGGAGGGCCACAGATACGCAGTATTTT	CASKPSGRATDTQYF